This is a list of T cell receptor beta chains from one sample in a study of graft-versus-host responses after intestinal transplantation. These receptors have no known antigen. Method: immunoSEQ multiplex PCR; TCRdb's copy keeps in-frame clones and lacks some. The data show under 45,000 clones, less than 95% seen once. The source was unstimulated CD4+ T cells sorted from spleen or lymph node cells, collected before transplant. The receptor source for this set is a human donor who was the organ donor for an intestinal transplant. Both conserved end residues are part of each CDR3. Fields, in order: D gene, clone size, J gene, V gene, CDR3 protein, CDR3 DNA. The D gene is left open where the match is weak. Only part of the rows carry a size: once, few, many, or a class if the clone is expanded.

D gene: TRBD1; clone size: NA; J gene: TRBJ1-2; V gene: TRBV5-4; CDR3 protein: CASSSQGIYGYTF; CDR3 DNA: TGTGCCAGCAGCTCACAGGGGATCTATGGCTACACCTTC
D gene: NA; clone size: NA; J gene: TRBJ2-3; V gene: TRBV4-3; CDR3 protein: CASSQSRGGDTQYF; CDR3 DNA: TGCGCCAGCAGCCAGTCCCGAGGGGGAGATACGCAGTATTTT
D gene: NA; clone size: NA; J gene: TRBJ2-2; V gene: TRBV14; CDR3 protein: CASSQHWTDLNTGELFF; CDR3 DNA: TGTGCCAGCAGCCAACACTGGACAGATCTAAACACCGGGGAGCTGTTTTTT
D gene: NA; clone size: NA; J gene: TRBJ2-1; V gene: TRBV4-1; CDR3 protein: CASSLEVAASYNEQFF; CDR3 DNA: TGCGCCAGCAGCCTAGAGGTAGCGGCGTCCTACAATGAGCAGTTCTTC
D gene: NA; clone size: NA; J gene: TRBJ1-3; V gene: TRBV30; CDR3 protein: CAWSVLRNTIYF; CDR3 DNA: TGTGCCTGGAGTGTACTGCGAAACACCATATATTTT
D gene: NA; clone size: NA; J gene: TRBJ2-1; V gene: TRBV7-2; CDR3 protein: CASSDGTPSYNEQFF; CDR3 DNA: TGTGCCAGCAGCGACGGGACGCCCTCCTACAATGAGCAGTTCTTC
D gene: TRBD2; clone size: NA; J gene: TRBJ2-5; V gene: TRBV5-5; CDR3 protein: CASSLSLAIQETQYF; CDR3 DNA: TGTGCCAGCAGCTTGTCACTAGCGATTCAAGAGACCCAGTACTTC
D gene: NA; clone size: NA; J gene: TRBJ2-7; V gene: TRBV6-5; CDR3 protein: CASSYNYEQYF; CDR3 DNA: TGTGCCAGCAGTTACAACTACGAGCAGTACTTC
D gene: NA; clone size: NA; J gene: TRBJ2-2; V gene: TRBV11-2; CDR3 protein: CASSLVGGTGELFF; CDR3 DNA: TGTGCCAGCAGCTTAGTTGGGGGCACCGGGGAGCTGTTTTTT
D gene: NA; clone size: NA; J gene: TRBJ2-4; V gene: TRBV7-3; CDR3 protein: CASSLWATELAKNIQYF; CDR3 DNA: TGTGCCAGCAGCTTATGGGCTACGGAACTAGCCAAAAACATTCAGTACTTC
D gene: TRBD1; clone size: once; J gene: TRBJ1-1; V gene: TRBV27; CDR3 protein: CASSPGTGNTEAFF; CDR3 DNA: TGTGCCAGCAGTCCCGGGACAGGGAACACTGAAGCTTTCTTT
D gene: NA; clone size: NA; J gene: TRBJ1-1; V gene: TRBV19; CDR3 protein: CASSIRTGLNTEAFF; CDR3 DNA: TGTGCCAGTAGTATACGAACGGGGTTGAACACTGAAGCTTTCTTT
D gene: NA; clone size: NA; J gene: TRBJ1-4; V gene: TRBV5-6; CDR3 protein: CASSLKGVGEKLFF; CDR3 DNA: TGTGCCAGCAGCCTCAAAGGGGTCGGCGAAAAACTGTTTTTT
D gene: NA; clone size: NA; J gene: TRBJ2-7; V gene: TRBV2; CDR3 protein: CASREDYEQYF; CDR3 DNA: TGTGCCAGCAGGGAAGACTACGAGCAGTACTTC
D gene: TRBD1; clone size: NA; J gene: TRBJ2-1; V gene: TRBV18; CDR3 protein: CASSDLRGQGEQFF; CDR3 DNA: TGTGCCAGCTCAGACCTAAGGGGGCAGGGTGAGCAGTTCTTC
D gene: TRBD2; clone size: NA; J gene: TRBJ2-5; V gene: TRBV27; CDR3 protein: CASSLAGGGETQYF; CDR3 DNA: TGTGCCAGCAGTCTTGCGGGGGGTGGGGAGACCCAGTACTTC
D gene: NA; clone size: NA; J gene: TRBJ2-5; V gene: TRBV30; CDR3 protein: CAWSSTLGRETQYF; CDR3 DNA: TGTGCCTGGAGTAGCACGTTGGGGCGGGAGACCCAGTACTTC
D gene: NA; clone size: NA; J gene: TRBJ1-2; V gene: TRBV6-5; CDR3 protein: CASSPPVTVGGYTF; CDR3 DNA: TGTGCCAGCAGCCCGCCGGTCACAGTCGGTGGCTACACCTTC
D gene: NA; clone size: NA; J gene: TRBJ2-3; V gene: TRBV12-2; CDR3 protein: CASRLPASPGHLADTQYF; CDR3 DNA: TGTGCAAGTCGCTTACCCGCCTCTCCGGGACACTTGGCAGATACGCAGTATTTT
D gene: NA; clone size: once; J gene: TRBJ1-1; V gene: TRBV5-1; CDR3 protein: CASSLEGGAGTEAFF; CDR3 DNA: TGCGCCAGCAGCTTGGAGGGGGGCGCGGGGACTGAAGCTTTCTTT
D gene: NA; clone size: NA; J gene: TRBJ2-7; V gene: TRBV7-9; CDR3 protein: CASTQGRQIAYEQYF; CDR3 DNA: TGTGCCAGCACCCAGGGCCGGCAGATTGCCTACGAGCAGTACTTC
D gene: TRBD1; clone size: NA; J gene: TRBJ2-7; V gene: TRBV6-5; CDR3 protein: CASTKSGQGYEQYF; CDR3 DNA: TGTGCCAGCACCAAATCCGGACAGGGGTACGAGCAGTACTTC
D gene: NA; clone size: NA; J gene: TRBJ2-1; V gene: TRBV5-4; CDR3 protein: CASSLGAGVIDEQFF; CDR3 DNA: TGTGCCAGCAGCTTGGGGGCAGGGGTTATCGATGAGCAGTTCTTC
D gene: NA; clone size: NA; J gene: TRBJ2-7; V gene: TRBV6-1; CDR3 protein: CASRDFSYEQYF; CDR3 DNA: TGTGCCAGCAGGGACTTCTCCTACGAGCAGTACTTC
D gene: NA; clone size: NA; J gene: TRBJ1-1; V gene: TRBV14; CDR3 protein: CASSPLGAAPNTEAFF; CDR3 DNA: TGTGCCAGCAGCCCCCTTGGGGCAGCTCCGAACACTGAAGCTTTCTTT
D gene: TRBD1; clone size: NA; J gene: TRBJ2-5; V gene: TRBV10-1; CDR3 protein: CASSDRAGGQETQYF; CDR3 DNA: TGCGCCAGCAGTGATCGTGCAGGGGGCCAAGAGACCCAGTACTTC
D gene: NA; clone size: NA; J gene: TRBJ2-7; V gene: TRBV30; CDR3 protein: CAWSFTVRPAYEQYF; CDR3 DNA: TGTGCCTGGAGTTTCACCGTACGTCCTGCCTACGAGCAGTACTTC
D gene: TRBD1; clone size: NA; J gene: TRBJ2-2; V gene: TRBV19; CDR3 protein: CASRITGTGGAGELFF; CDR3 DNA: TGTGCCAGTAGGATAACCGGGACAGGGGGCGCCGGGGAGCTGTTTTTT
D gene: NA; clone size: NA; J gene: TRBJ2-5; V gene: TRBV10-3; CDR3 protein: CAIRGPAGETQYF; CDR3 DNA: TGTGCCATCAGGGGCCCGGCAGGGGAGACCCAGTACTTC
D gene: TRBD1; clone size: NA; J gene: TRBJ2-3; V gene: TRBV14; CDR3 protein: CASSPGQASTDTQYF; CDR3 DNA: TGTGCCAGCAGCCCAGGACAGGCTAGCACAGATACGCAGTATTTT
D gene: NA; clone size: NA; J gene: TRBJ2-7; V gene: TRBV5-4; CDR3 protein: CASSLTGGNEQYF; CDR3 DNA: TGTGCCAGCAGCTTGACAGGCGGGAACGAGCAGTACTTC
D gene: NA; clone size: once; J gene: TRBJ1-1; V gene: TRBV6-1; CDR3 protein: CASSEVRGTEAFF; CDR3 DNA: TGTGCCAGCAGTGAGGTTCGAGGTACTGAAGCTTTCTTT
D gene: TRBD2; clone size: NA; J gene: TRBJ2-3; V gene: TRBV6-6; CDR3 protein: CASSYTSGGTDTQYF; CDR3 DNA: TGTGCCAGCAGTTACACTAGCGGGGGCACAGATACGCAGTATTTT
D gene: NA; clone size: once; J gene: TRBJ2-3; V gene: TRBV7-9; CDR3 protein: CASKPGHFGADTQYF; CDR3 DNA: TGTGCCAGCAAACCCGGACACTTTGGGGCAGATACGCAGTATTTT
D gene: NA; clone size: NA; J gene: TRBJ1-6; V gene: TRBV6-6; CDR3 protein: CASRGVRVSNSPLHF; CDR3 DNA: TGTGCCAGCAGAGGAGTCCGGGTTTCTAATTCACCCCTCCACTTT
D gene: NA; clone size: NA; J gene: TRBJ1-1; V gene: TRBV2; CDR3 protein: CASTRDRGTEAFF; CDR3 DNA: TGTGCCAGCACCCGTGACAGAGGCACTGAAGCTTTCTTT
D gene: TRBD2; clone size: NA; J gene: TRBJ2-5; V gene: TRBV4-3; CDR3 protein: CASSQELSSGEETQYF; CDR3 DNA: TGCGCCAGCAGCCAAGAGCTGTCTAGCGGAGAAGAGACCCAGTACTTC
D gene: TRBD2; clone size: NA; J gene: TRBJ2-7; V gene: TRBV6-1; CDR3 protein: CASSESRAGGTYEQYF; CDR3 DNA: TGTGCCAGCAGTGAATCTCGAGCGGGGGGGACCTACGAGCAGTACTTC
D gene: TRBD1; clone size: NA; J gene: TRBJ2-5; V gene: TRBV18; CDR3 protein: CASSRDSQETQYF; CDR3 DNA: TGTGCCAGCTCAAGGGACAGCCAAGAGACCCAGTACTTC
D gene: TRBD1; clone size: NA; J gene: TRBJ1-2; V gene: TRBV2; CDR3 protein: CAKTGNYGYTF; CDR3 DNA: TGTGCCAAGACAGGGAACTATGGCTACACCTTC
D gene: NA; clone size: NA; J gene: TRBJ1-2; V gene: TRBV4-2; CDR3 protein: CASSQEVGRYGYTF; CDR3 DNA: TGTGCCAGCAGCCAAGAGGTGGGTAGATATGGCTACACCTTC